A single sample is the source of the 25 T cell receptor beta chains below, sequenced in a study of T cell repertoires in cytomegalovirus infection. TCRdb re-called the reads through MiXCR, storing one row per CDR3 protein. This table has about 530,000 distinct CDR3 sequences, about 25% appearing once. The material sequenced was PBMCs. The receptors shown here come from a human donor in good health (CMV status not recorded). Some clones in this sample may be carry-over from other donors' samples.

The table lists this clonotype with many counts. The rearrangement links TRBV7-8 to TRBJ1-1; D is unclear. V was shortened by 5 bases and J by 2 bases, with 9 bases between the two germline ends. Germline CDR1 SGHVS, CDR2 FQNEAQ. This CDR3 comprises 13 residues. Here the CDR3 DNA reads TGTGCCAGCAGCGTCCAGACAAACACTGAAGCTTTCTTT. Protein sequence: CASSVQTNTEAFF.

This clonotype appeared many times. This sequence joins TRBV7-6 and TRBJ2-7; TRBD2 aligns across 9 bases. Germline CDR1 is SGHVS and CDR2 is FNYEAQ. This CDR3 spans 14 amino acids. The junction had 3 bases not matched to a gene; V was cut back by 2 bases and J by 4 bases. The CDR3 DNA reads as TGTGCCAGCAGCTTATCGGCGGGAGGGTACGAGCAGTACTTC. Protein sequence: CASSLSAGGYEQYF.

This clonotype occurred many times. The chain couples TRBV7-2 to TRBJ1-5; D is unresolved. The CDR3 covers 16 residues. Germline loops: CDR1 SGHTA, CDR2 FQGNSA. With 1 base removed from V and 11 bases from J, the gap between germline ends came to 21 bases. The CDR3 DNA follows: TGTGCCAGCAGCTTAGGGGCAGGAGGCCCCCTTAGGTCCCAGCATTTT. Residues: CASSLGAGGPLRSQHF.

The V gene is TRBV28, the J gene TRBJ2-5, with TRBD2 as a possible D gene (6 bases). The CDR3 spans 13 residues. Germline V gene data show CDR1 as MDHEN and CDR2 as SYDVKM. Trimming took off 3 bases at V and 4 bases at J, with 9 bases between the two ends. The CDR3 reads CASSFRGIETQYF. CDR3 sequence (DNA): TGTGCCAGCAGTTTTCGGGGGATAGAGACCCAGTACTTC.

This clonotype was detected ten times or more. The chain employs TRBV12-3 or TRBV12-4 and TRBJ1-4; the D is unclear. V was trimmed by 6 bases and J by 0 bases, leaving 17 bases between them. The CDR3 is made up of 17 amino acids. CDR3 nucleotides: TGTGCCAGCAGCAATCCCCCGATTGGAGCAACTAATGAAAAACTGTTTTTT. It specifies CASSNPPIGATNEKLFF.

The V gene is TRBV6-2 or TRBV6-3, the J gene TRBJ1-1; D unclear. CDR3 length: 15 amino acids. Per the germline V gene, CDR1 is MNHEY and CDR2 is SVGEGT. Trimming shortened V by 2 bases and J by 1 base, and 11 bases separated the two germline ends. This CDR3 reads CASSYAGSQNTEAFF. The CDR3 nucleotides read TGTGCCAGCAGTTACGCGGGGAGCCAGAACACTGAAGCTTTCTTT.

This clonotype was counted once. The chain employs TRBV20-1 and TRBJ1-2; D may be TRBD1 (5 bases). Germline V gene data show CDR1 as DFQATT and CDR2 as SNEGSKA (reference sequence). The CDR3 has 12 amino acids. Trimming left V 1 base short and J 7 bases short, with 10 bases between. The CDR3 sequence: CSARAGDCGYTF. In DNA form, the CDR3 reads TGCAGTGCTAGAGCTGGGGACTGTGGCTACACCTTC.

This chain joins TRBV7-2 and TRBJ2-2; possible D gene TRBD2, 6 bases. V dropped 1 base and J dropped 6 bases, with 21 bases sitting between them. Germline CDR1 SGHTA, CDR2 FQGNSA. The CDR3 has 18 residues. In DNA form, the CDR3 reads TGTGCCAGCAGCTTAGTAGCGGTTGGCCTAGTCTCCGCCGGGGAGCTGTTTTTT. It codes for CASSLVAVGLVSAGELFF. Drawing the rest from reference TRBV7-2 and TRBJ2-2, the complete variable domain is GAGVSQSPSNKVTEKGKDVELRCDPISGHTALYWYRQSLGQGLEFLIYFQGNSAPDKSGLPSDRFSAERTGGSVSTLTIQRTQQEDSAVYLCASSLVAVGLVSAGELFFGEGSRLTVL.

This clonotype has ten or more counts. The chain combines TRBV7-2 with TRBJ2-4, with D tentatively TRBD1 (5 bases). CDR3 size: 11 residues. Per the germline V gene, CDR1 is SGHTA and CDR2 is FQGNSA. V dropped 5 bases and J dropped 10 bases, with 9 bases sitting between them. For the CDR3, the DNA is TGTGCCAGCAGCACGACAGTGATTCAGTACTTC. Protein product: CASSTTVIQYF. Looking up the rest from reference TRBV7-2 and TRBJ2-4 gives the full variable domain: GAGVSQSPSNKVTEKGKDVELRCDPISGHTALYWYRQSLGQGLEFLIYFQGNSAPDKSGLPSDRFSAERTGGSVSTLTIQRTQQEDSAVYLCASSTTVIQYFGAGTRLSVL.

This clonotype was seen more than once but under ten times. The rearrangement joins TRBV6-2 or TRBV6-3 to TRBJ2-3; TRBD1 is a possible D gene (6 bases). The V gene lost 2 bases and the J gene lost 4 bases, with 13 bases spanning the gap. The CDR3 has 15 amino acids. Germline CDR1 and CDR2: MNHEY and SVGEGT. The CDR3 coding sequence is TGTGCCAGCAGTTACAGCAGGAAGGGGGCAGATACGCAGTATTTT. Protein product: CASSYSRKGADTQYF.

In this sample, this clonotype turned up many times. The CDR3 here is CAISEGLFNQPQHF. CDR3 sequence (DNA): TGTGCCATCAGTGAGGGCCTCTTCAATCAGCCCCAGCATTTT. V usage is TRBV10-3 and J usage is TRBJ1-5; D is unresolved. This CDR3 comprises 14 residues. Trimming pared 2 bases from V and 3 bases from J, leaving 8 bases between. Germline values: CDR1 ENHRY, CDR2 SYGVKD.

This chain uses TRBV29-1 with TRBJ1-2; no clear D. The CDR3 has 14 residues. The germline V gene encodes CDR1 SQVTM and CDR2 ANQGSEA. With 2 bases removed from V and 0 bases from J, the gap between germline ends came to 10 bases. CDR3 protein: CSVERWGPNYGYTF. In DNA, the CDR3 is TGCAGCGTTGAAAGGTGGGGTCCTAACTATGGCTACACCTTC.

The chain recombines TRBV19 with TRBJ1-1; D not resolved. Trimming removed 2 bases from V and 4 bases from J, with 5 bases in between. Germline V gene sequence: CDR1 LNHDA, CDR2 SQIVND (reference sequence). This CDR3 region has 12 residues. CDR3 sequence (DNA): TGTGCCAGTAGTATATTAGGCACTGAAGCTTTCTTT. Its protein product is CASSILGTEAFF.

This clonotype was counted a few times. In nucleotides, the CDR3 is TGTGCCAGCAGTCCCGGTTGGGGGCGGGATACGCAGTATTTT. Its translation: CASSPGWGRDTQYF. The rearrangement links TRBV6-6 to TRBJ2-3; TRBD1 might be the D (6 bases). Germline assignment: CDR1 MNHNY and CDR2 SVGAGI (reference sequence). The V and J ends lost 5 bases and 6 bases respectively, with 15 bases between them. There are 14 residues in the CDR3.

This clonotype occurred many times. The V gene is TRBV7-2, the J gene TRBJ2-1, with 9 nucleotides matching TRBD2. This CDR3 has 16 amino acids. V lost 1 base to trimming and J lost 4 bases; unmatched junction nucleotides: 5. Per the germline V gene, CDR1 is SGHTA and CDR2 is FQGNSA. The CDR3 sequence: CASSLGWREGYNEQFF. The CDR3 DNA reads TGTGCCAGCAGCTTAGGTTGGCGGGAGGGATACAATGAGCAGTTCTTC.

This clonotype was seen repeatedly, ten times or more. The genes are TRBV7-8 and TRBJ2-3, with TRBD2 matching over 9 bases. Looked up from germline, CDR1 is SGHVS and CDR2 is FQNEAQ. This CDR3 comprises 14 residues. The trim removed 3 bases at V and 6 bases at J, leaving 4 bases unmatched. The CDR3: CASSFSSGVDTQYF. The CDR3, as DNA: TGTGCCAGCAGCTTCTCTAGCGGGGTTGATACGCAGTATTTT.

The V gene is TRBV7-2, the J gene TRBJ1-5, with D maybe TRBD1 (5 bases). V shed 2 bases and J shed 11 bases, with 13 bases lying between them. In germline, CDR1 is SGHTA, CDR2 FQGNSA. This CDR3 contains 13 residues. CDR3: CASSLRGEQSQHF. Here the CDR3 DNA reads TGTGCCAGCAGCTTAAGGGGTGAGCAGTCCCAGCATTTT. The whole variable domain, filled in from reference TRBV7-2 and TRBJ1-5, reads GAGVSQSPSNKVTEKGKDVELRCDPISGHTALYWYRQSLGQGLEFLIYFQGNSAPDKSGLPSDRFSAERTGGSVSTLTIQRTQQEDSAVYLCASSLRGEQSQHFGDGTRLSIL.

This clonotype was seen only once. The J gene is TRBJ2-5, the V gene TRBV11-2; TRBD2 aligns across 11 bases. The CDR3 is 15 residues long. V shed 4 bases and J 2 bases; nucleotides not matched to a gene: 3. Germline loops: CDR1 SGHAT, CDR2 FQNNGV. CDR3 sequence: CASSWGTSGQETQYF. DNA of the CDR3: TGTGCCAGCAGCTGGGGGACTAGCGGACAAGAGACCCAGTACTTC.

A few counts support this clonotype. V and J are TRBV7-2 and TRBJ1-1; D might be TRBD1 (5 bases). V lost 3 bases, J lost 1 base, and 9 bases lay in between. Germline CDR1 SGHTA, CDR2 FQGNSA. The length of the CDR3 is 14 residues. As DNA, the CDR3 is TGTGCCAGCAGCTTCAACACAGGGAACACTGAAGCTTTCTTT. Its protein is CASSFNTGNTEAFF. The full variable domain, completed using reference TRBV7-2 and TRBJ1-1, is GAGVSQSPSNKVTEKGKDVELRCDPISGHTALYWYRQSLGQGLEFLIYFQGNSAPDKSGLPSDRFSAERTGGSVSTLTIQRTQQEDSAVYLCASSFNTGNTEAFFGQGTRLTVV.

CDR3 loop: CASSYVTAKSGANVLTF. CDR3 DNA: TGTGCCAGCAGTTACGTAACAGCCAAATCTGGGGCCAACGTCCTGACTTTC. This chain uses TRBV6-2 or TRBV6-3 with TRBJ2-6; D gene ambiguous. Trimming left V 2 bases short and J 1 base short, with 12 bases between. The CDR3 contains 17 residues. Germline CDR1 reads MNHEY; CDR2 reads SVGEGT.

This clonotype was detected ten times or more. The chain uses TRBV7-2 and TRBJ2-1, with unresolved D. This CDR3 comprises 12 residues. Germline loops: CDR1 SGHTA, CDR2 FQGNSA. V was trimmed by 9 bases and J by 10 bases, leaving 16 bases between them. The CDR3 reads CASATPSREQFF. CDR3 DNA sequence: TGTGCCAGTGCCACCCCCTCCCGAGAGCAGTTCTTC.

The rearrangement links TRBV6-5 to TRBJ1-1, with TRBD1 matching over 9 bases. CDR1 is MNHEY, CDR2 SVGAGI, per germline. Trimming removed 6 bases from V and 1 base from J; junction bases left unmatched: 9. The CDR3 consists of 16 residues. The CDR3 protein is CASSSGTGLGNTEAFF. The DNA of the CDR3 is TGTGCCAGCAGCTCAGGGACAGGGTTGGGGAACACTGAAGCTTTCTTT.

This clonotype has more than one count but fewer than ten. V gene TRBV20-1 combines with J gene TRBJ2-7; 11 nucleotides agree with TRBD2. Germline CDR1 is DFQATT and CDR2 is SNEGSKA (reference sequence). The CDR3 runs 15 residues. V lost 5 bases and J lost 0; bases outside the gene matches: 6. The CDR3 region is CSALPGTSGSYEQYF. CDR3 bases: TGCAGTGCTCTGCCGGGGACTAGCGGCTCCTACGAGCAGTACTTC.

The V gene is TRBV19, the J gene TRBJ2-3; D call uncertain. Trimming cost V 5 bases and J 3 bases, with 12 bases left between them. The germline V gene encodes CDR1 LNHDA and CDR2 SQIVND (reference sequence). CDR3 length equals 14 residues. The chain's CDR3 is CASSLTYGTDTQYF. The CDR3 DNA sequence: TGTGCCAGTAGTCTCACCTACGGGACAGATACGCAGTATTTT.

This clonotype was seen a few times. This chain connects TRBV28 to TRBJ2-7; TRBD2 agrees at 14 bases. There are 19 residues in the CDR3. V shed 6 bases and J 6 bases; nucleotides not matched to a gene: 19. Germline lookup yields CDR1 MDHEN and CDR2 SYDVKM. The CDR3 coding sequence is TGTGCCAGCAGCTTTAATCCGGGACTAGCGGGAGTAGAATCTTCCGAGCAGTACTTC. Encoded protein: CASSFNPGLAGVESSEQYF.